One and the same sample provided the 11 T cell receptor beta chains below, sequenced in a study of T cell repertoires in cytomegalovirus infection. No antigen has been identified for these receptors. A single record per CDR3 protein comes from TCRdb applying MiXCR to the reads. The sample includes hundreds of thousands of distinct CDR3 sequences, about 39% of them seen just once. Sequenced material: cultured PBMCs, taken from culture after CMV antigen stimulation. These receptors were collected from a human donor in good health (CMV status not recorded). Some clones in this sample may be carry-over from other donors' samples.

The chain joins TRBV7-9 to TRBJ1-1; possibly TRBD1 for D (5 bases). CDR3 size: 15 residues. CDR1 is SEHNR, CDR2 FQNEAQ, per germline (reference sequence). Trimming removed 5 bases at V and 0 bases at J, with 13 bases between. CDR3 amino acids: CASSAPGRLNTEAFF. CDR3 nucleotides: TGTGCCAGCAGCGCCCCGGGACGCCTGAACACTGAAGCTTTCTTT.

This clonotype was detected once. The chain is built from TRBV4-1 and TRBJ2-5; perhaps TRBD2 as D (5 bases). V lost 1 base to trimming and J lost 4 bases, with 19 bases between them. The germline gives CDR1 MGHRA, CDR2 YSYEKL. The CDR3 is 17 residues long. The CDR3 here is CASSQAFSTRAGETQYF. CDR3 sequence (DNA): TGCGCCAGCAGCCAAGCTTTTTCCACAAGGGCGGGAGAGACCCAGTACTTC.

V is TRBV28 and J is TRBJ1-2; tentatively, D is TRBD1 (5 bases). The CDR3 totals 12 residues. Per germline, CDR1 MDHEN and CDR2 SYDVKM. V was cut by 10 bases and J by 8 bases, with 17 bases left in between. The CDR3 region is CATATVILGYTF. The DNA of the CDR3 is TGTGCCACCGCGACAGTCATCCTCGGCTACACCTTC.

This chain connects TRBV6-2 or TRBV6-3 to TRBJ2-1, with 7 bases that match TRBD1. The germline V gene has CDR1 MNHEY and CDR2 SVGEGT. The CDR3 sequence is 14 residues long. V lost 6 bases and J lost 7; bases outside the gene matches: 9. CDR3 DNA: TGTGCCAGCAGCCCGGACGACAGGGTGAATGAGCAGTTCTTC. Protein sequence: CASSPDDRVNEQFF.

This clonotype turned up a few times. The chain is built from TRBV7-8 and TRBJ2-5; D gene unclear. The V gene's germline CDR1 is SGHVS and CDR2 FQNEAQ. Trimming took 1 base from V and 2 from J, leaving 8 bases between them. The CDR3 length is 14 residues. The CDR3 DNA reads TGTGCCAGCAGCTTAGAATTAAGACAAGAGACCCAGTACTTC. Translating gives CASSLELRQETQYF.

This clonotype appeared once. The chain joins TRBV20-1 to TRBJ2-5; TRBD2 is a possible D gene (6 bases). V lost 6 bases and J lost 2, with 10 bases in between. Germline V gene sequence: CDR1 DFQATT, CDR2 SNEGSKA (reference sequence). CDR3 length: 12 residues. CDR3 protein: CSARLGQETQYF. The CDR3 region has the DNA TGCAGTGCCCGACTAGGTCAAGAGACCCAGTACTTC.

This rearrangement joins TRBV6-1 to TRBJ2-1; 7 bases line up with TRBD2. Germline V gene lookup returns CDR1 MNHNS and CDR2 SASEGT. J gave up 5 bases and V 3 bases, and 1 base lay outside the gene matches. The CDR3 has 13 residues. In DNA, the CDR3 is TGTGCCAGCAGTGAGGGGACTAACAATGAGCAGTTCTTC. Residues: CASSEGTNNEQFF.

This clonotype was observed a handful of times. DNA of the CDR3: TGTGCCAGCAGCTTAGCAAGGGTGGAGACCCAGTACTTC. This encodes CASSLARVETQYF. The chain recombines TRBV7-2 with TRBJ2-5; no reliable D call. The germline CDR1 and CDR2 sequences are SGHTA and FQGNSA. The CDR3 length is 13 residues. The V end lost 0 bases, the J end lost 5 bases, and 7 bases lay between the germline ends.

The chain couples TRBV27 to TRBJ2-7, with 9 bases identical to TRBD1. Germline V gives CDR1 MNHEY, CDR2 SMNVEV (reference sequence). The CDR3 runs to 17 residues. With 0 bases clipped from V and 9 bases from J, the junction kept 15 bases outside the gene matches. The CDR3 DNA reads TGTGCCAGCAGTTTATCACAGGGGGCAGGGGCCTATACGAGGCAGTACTTC. Its protein is CASSLSQGAGAYTRQYF.

V gene TRBV4-1 combines with J gene TRBJ2-5; D remains ambiguous. The CDR3 contains 13 residues. Germline-derived CDR1 and CDR2 are MGHRA and YSYEKL. Trimming removed 2 bases at V and 5 bases at J, with 9 bases between. The CDR3 nucleotides read TGCGCCAGCAGCCAATCACAAGGGGAGACCCAGTACTTC. As protein: CASSQSQGETQYF.

The rearrangement links TRBV5-4 to TRBJ2-3; D call uncertain. The germline gives CDR1 SGHNT, CDR2 YYREEE (reference sequence). The length of the CDR3 is 12 residues. Deletions cut 4 bases from V and 4 bases from J, with 7 bases between. CDR3 protein: CASSGIPDTQYF. CDR3 nucleotide sequence: TGTGCCAGCAGCGGTATACCAGATACGCAGTATTTT. Complete variable domain (other parts from reference TRBV5-4 and TRBJ2-3): ETGVTQSPTHLIKTRGQQVTLRCSSQSGHNTVSWYQQALGQGPQFIFQYYREEENGRGNFPPRFSGLQFPNYSSELNVNALELDDSALYLCASSGIPDTQYFGPGTRLTVL.